Here is one T cell receptor beta chain with its context. Its antigen is undetermined. The PCR contained 60 Vbeta and 13 Jbeta primers. Profiled with immunoSEQ multiplex PCR; TCRdb holds only in-frame clones, not every one. The sample lists around 88,000 clones, around four fifths occurring once. The data were taken from a study of cytomegalovirus exposure and HLA in healthy donors. Study-wide findings and caveats: Across donors, presence/absence analyses took sequencing depth to be roughly uniform.

Germline CDR1 and CDR2: LNHDA and SQIVND (reference sequence). V was shortened by 0 bases and J by 0 bases, with 17 bases between the two germline ends. CDR3 length: 19 residues. The sequencing sample was made of PBMCs. This sequence originates from a man aged 50 to 59 in good health and CMV-seropositive. The V gene is TRBV19, the J gene TRBJ2-2, with D possibly TRBD2 on 5 matching bases. The CDR3 loop is CASSIDLEGETTNTGELFF. Here the CDR3 DNA reads TGTGCCAGTAGTATAGATCTTGAGGGTGAGACAACGAACACCGGGGAGCTGTTTTTT.